The entry below gives a single T cell receptor (beta chain) sequence along with its context. The antigen is not known. At one boundary the junction diverges from the germline segment, which might be a read error. The data are from a study of cytomegalovirus exposure and HLA in healthy donors. Overall study findings and caveats: It was only CMV serostatus that was available as immune exposure information. A few CMV-associated chains proved CMV antigen-specific in vitro. Several of the most significant clusters appeared linked to common viral pathogens, based on a later analysis. In a later analysis, productive TCRs from donors in an Asian-associated ancestry cluster reportedly carried fewer N-insertions than the cohort mean.

Amplification used 60 Vbeta primers and 13 Jbeta primers. Libraries were prepared by immunoSEQ multiplex PCR; TCRdb keeps only in-frame clonotypes and omits some of them. This sample has 100,000 to 150,000 clones, with 82% found just once. The germline V gene has CDR1 MNHEY and CDR2 SMNVEV (reference sequence). This CDR3 is 14 amino acids long. The sequenced material came from PBMCs. V usage is TRBV27 and J usage is TRBJ2-7; 10 nucleotides match TRBD1. The TCR sequence derives from a boy younger than 18 in good health and CMV-seronegative. The CDR3 DNA reads as TGTGCCAGCAGTCCCCGGGACAGGGGCTACGGGCAGTACTTC. It codes for CASSPRDRGYGQYF.